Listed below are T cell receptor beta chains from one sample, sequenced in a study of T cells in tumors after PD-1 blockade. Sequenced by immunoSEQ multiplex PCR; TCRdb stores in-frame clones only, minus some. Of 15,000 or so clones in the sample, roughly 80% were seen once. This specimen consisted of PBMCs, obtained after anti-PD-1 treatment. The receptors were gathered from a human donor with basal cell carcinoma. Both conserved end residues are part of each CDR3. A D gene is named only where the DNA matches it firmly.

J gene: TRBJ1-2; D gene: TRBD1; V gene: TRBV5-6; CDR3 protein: CASSLGTGSRGYTF
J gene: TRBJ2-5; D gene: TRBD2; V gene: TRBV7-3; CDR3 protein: CASSLRGGPQETQYF
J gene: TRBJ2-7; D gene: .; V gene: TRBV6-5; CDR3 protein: CASSLYRTYEQYF
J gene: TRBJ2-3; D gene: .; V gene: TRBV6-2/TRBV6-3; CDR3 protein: CASSYPHDTQYF
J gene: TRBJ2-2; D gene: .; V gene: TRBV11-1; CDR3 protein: CASSLETDTGELFF
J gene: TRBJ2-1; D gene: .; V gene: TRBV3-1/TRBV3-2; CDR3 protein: CASSQERGFEQFF
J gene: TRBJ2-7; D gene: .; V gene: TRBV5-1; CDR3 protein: CASRPSLNYEQYF
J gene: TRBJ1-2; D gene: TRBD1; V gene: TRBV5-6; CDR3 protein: CASSPDGQGNGYTF
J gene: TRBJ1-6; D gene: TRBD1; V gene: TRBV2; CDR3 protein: CASERRATGGFSPLHF
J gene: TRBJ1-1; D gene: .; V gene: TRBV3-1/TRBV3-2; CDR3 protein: CASSQQGMNTEAFF
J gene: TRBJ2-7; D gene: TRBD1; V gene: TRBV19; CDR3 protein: CASSSPGQTYEQYF
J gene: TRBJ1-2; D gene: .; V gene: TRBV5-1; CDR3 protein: CASSLGGQDYGYTF
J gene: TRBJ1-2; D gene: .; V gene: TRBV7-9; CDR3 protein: CASSVQAPGYGYTF
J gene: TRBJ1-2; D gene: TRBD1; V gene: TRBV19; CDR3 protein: CASSIATGYASNYGYTF
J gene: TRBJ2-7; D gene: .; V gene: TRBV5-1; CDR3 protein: CARILPGRFYEQYF
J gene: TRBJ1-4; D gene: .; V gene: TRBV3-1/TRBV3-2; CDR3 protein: CASSQGGHWTAATNEKLFF
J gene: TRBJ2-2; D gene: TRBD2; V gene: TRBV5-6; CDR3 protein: CASSFLAGETGELFF
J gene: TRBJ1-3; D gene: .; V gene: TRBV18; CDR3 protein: CASSPPIGRANTIYF
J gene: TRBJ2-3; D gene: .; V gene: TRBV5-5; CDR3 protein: CASSLIGIQVGTQYF
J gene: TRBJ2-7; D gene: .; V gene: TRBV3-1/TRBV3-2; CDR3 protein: CASSQDAQGGSYEQYF
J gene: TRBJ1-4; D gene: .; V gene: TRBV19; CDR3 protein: CASTPQGGAQFNEKLFF
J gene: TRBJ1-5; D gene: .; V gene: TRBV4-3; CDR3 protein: CASSQGLSQPQHF
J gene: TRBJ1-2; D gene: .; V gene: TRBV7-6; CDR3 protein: CASSLGGNYGYTF
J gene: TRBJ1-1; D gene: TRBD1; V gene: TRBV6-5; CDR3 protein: CASMPRTGYTEAFF
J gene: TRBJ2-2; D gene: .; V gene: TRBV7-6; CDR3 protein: CASSGSPNRNTGELFF
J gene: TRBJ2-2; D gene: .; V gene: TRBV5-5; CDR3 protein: CASSLWTANTGELFF
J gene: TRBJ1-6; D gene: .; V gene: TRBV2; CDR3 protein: CASSVRSDSPLHF
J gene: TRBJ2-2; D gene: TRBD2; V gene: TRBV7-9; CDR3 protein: CASSFGTGTSGTGELFF
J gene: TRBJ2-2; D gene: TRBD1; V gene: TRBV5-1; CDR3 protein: CASSLVTGANTGELFF
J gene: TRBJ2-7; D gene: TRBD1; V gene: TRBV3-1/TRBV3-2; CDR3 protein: CASSLGSGTGSEQYF
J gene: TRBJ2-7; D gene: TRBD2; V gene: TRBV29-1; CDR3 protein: CSARGGLGYEQYF
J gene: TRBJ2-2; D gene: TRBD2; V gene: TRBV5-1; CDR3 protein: CASSLGGTSGGRDTGELFF